This TCR beta chain was captured by sequencing in a study of chemoradiotherapy in HPV16-positive cancers. Study overall: Candidate HPV-specific T-cell clones and common TCR motifs came from functional assays in a couple of HPV16-positive patients.

The repertoire was sequenced with immunoSEQ multiplex PCR; TCRdb's copy has only in-frame clones and lacks some. The sample consists of over 6,500 clones, 82% of them appearing once. This clone occurred a few times. The target antigen is unknown. Study observations and caveats: Candidate HPV-specific clones and E7-related TCR motifs grew in tumor during treatment. For HPV16-positive patients, expanding HPV-responsive T cells associated with longer recurrence-free survival.

The TCR was taken from a human donor with HPV-associated anogenital cancer. The sample in question was tumor tissue, obtained from a patient who underwent chemoradiotherapy.

CDR3 DNA sequence: TGTGCCAGCAGTCCTATCTGGACAGACGCCACAGATACGCAGTATTTT. Translating it yields CASSPIWTDATDTQYF. The chain carries TRBV28 and TRBJ2-3; D may be TRBD1 (6 bases). The CDR3 loop spans 16 amino acids. Germline V gene lookup returns CDR1 MDHEN and CDR2 SYDVKM. The ends were cut back, 5 bases at V and 2 bases at J, with 17 bases in the middle.